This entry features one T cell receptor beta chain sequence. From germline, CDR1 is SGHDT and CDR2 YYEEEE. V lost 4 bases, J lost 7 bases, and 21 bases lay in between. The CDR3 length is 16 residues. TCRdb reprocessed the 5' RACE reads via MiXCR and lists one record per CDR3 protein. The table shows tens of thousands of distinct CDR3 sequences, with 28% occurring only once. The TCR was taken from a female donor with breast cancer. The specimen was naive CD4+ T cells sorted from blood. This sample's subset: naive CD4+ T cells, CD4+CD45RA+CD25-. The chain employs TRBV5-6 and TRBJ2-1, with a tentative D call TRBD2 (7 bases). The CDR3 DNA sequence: TGTGCCAGCAGCACCACCGACAGGACAGCGGGGAATGAGCAGTTCTTC. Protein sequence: CASSTTDRTAGNEQFF.